This T cell receptor beta chain originates from a study of blood T cell repertoires in COVID-19. Clones were sequenced by immunoSEQ multiplex PCR, and TCRdb holds only the in-frame ones, with some missing. The sample has more than 350,000 clones, around nine tenths seen once. Concerning this clone itself: In the same sample, other DNA sequences code for this CDR3.

Categorization into cohorts depended on clinical history that participants reported. Sequenced sample: PBMCs or T cells enriched from blood (not recorded which). The receptor comes from a young woman who had been exposed to COVID-19.

The CDR3 loop reads CASSGGLAGEEQYF. As DNA, the CDR3 is TGCGCCAGCAGCGGAGGGCTAGCGGGAGAGGAGCAGTACTTC. This rearrangement joins TRBV5-1 to TRBJ2-7, with TRBD2 identical over 10 bases. Germline lookup yields CDR1 SGHRS and CDR2 YFSETQ. The CDR3 sequence is 14 residues long. V gave up 4 bases and J gave up 7 bases; unmatched junction bases: 8.